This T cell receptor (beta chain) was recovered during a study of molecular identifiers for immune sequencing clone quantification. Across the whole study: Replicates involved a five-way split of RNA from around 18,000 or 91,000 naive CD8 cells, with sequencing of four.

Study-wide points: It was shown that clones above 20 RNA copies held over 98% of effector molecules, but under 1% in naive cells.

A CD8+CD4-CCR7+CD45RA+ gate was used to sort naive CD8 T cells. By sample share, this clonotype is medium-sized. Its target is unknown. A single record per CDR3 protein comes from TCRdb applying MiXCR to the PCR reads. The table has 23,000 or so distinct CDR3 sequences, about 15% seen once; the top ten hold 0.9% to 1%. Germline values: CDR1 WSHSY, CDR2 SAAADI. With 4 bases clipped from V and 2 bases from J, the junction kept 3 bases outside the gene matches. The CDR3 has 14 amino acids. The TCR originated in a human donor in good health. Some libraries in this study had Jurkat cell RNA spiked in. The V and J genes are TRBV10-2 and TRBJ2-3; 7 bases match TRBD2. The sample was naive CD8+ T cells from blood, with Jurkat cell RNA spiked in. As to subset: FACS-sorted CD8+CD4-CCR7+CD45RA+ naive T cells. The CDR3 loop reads CASSGLAHTDTQYF. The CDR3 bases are TGCGCCAGCAGTGGACTAGCCCACACAGATACGCAGTATTTT.